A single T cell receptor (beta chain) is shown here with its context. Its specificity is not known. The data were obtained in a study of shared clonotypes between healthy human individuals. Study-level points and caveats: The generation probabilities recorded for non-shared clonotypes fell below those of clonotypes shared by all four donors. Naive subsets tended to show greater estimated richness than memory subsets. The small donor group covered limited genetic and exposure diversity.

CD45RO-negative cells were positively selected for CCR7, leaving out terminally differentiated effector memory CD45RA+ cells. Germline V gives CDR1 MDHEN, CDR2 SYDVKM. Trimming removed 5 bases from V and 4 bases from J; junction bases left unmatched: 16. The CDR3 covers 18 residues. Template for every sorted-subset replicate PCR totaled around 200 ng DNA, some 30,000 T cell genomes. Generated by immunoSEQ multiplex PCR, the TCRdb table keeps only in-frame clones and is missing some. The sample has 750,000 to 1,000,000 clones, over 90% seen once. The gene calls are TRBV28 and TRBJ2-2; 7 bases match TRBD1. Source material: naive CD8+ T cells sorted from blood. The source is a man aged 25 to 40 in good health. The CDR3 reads CASSLPRDRSLGTGELFF. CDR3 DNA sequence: TGTGCCAGCAGTCTCCCCCGGGACAGATCTCTCGGCACCGGGGAGCTGTTTTTT.